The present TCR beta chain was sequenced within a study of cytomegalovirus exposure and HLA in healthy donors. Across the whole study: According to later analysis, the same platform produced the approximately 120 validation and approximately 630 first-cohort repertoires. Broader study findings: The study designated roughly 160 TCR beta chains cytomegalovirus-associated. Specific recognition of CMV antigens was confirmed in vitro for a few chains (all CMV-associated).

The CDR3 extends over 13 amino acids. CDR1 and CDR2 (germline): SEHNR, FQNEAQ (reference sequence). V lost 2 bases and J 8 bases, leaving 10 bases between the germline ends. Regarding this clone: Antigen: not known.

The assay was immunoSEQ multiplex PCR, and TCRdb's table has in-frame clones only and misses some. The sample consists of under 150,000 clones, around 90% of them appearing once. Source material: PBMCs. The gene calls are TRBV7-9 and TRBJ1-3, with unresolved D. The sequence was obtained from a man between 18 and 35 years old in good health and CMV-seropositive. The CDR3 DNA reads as TGTGCCAGCAGCTTATCCCACTTGGACACCATATATTTT. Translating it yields CASSLSHLDTIYF. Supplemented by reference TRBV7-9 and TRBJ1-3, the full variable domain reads DTGVSQNPRHKITKRGQNVTFRCDPISEHNRLYWYRQTLGQGPEFLTYFQNEAQLEKSRLLSDRFSAERPKGSFSTLEIQRTEQGDSAMYLCASSLSHLDTIYFGEGSWLTVV.